What follows are 22 T cell receptor beta chains derived from one specimen sequenced in a study of blood T cell repertoires in COVID-19. The data were produced by immunoSEQ multiplex PCR, yet TCRdb's version contains in-frame clones alone and is incomplete. The table has just over 80,000 clones, approximately 80% seen once; the top ten hold about 45%. Material for sequencing was peripheral blood. The receptors shown here come from a man older than 75 with acute or convalescent COVID-19.

The chain is built from TRBV11-2 and TRBJ2-7, with 8 bases identical to TRBD2. The ends lost 2 bases at V and 3 bases at J; junction bases unmatched: 12. This CDR3 has 17 residues. Germline V CDR1 and CDR2: SGHAT, FQNNGV. Here the CDR3 reads CASSLNISPREVYEQYF. CDR3 DNA sequence: TGTGCCAGCAGCTTAAATATCTCTCCGCGGGAGGTCTACGAGCAGTACTTC.

Only a few counts were recorded for this clone. The rearrangement joins TRBV5-1 to TRBJ2-7; D is ambiguous. The germline V gene has CDR1 SGHRS and CDR2 YFSETQ. Deletions cut 3 bases from V and 0 bases from J, with 7 bases between. CDR3 length: 13 amino acids. CDR3 sequence: CASSSLSSYEQYF. CDR3 nucleotides: TGCGCCAGCAGCTCCTTGAGCTCCTACGAGCAGTACTTC.

This clone was seen just once. This chain joins TRBV5-4 and TRBJ2-5, with 11 positions matching TRBD2. Germline V lookup: CDR1 SGHNT, CDR2 YYREEE (reference sequence). V dropped 3 bases and J dropped 7; count of bases not matched to a gene: 11. The CDR3 is 16 amino acids. The CDR3 loop reads CASSSGTSGPRVTQYF. The CDR3 nucleotides are TGTGCCAGCAGCTCCGGGACTAGCGGCCCAAGAGTGACCCAGTACTTC.

This chain uses TRBV11-2 with TRBJ1-4, with no clear D. V was pared by 3 bases and J by 8 bases, with 13 bases between. In germline, CDR1 is SGHAT, CDR2 FQNNGV. The CDR3 covers 14 residues. CDR3 in amino acids: CASSFLKPGEKLFF. The DNA of the CDR3 is TGTGCCAGCAGCTTCTTGAAGCCGGGGGAAAAACTGTTTTTT.

In regard to this clone: At one end, the junction sequence differs from germline, possibly due to a read error. This chain links TRBV5-5 with TRBJ1-4; D is undetermined. The CDR3 loop spans 15 amino acids. Germline-derived CDR1 and CDR2 are SGHKS and YYEKEE (reference sequence). Here the CDR3 reads CASCLLLATNEKLFF. The CDR3, as DNA: TGTGCCAGCTGCTTACTCCTCGCAACTAATGAAAAACTGTTTTTT.

The J gene is TRBJ1-2, the V gene TRBV19; no firm D call. V gave up 8 bases and J gave up 4 bases, with 14 bases separating them. CDR3 size: 13 residues. Germline V lookup: CDR1 LNHDA, CDR2 SQIVND (reference sequence). The CDR3, as DNA: TGTGCCAGTGAGGGCAGGATTCCCTATGGCTACACCTTC. It translates to CASEGRIPYGYTF.

The chain combines TRBV7-2 with TRBJ1-3, with a possible D match to TRBD1 (6 bases). This CDR3 region has 16 residues. V gave up 1 base and J gave up 1 base, with 11 bases separating them. Germline CDR1 SGHTA, CDR2 FQGNSA. CDR3 bases: TGTGCCAGCAGCTTAGATACAGGGTATTCTGGAAACACCATATATTTT. It is translated as CASSLDTGYSGNTIYF.

This chain links TRBV5-1 with TRBJ2-2; D may be TRBD1 (6 bases). This CDR3 is built from 15 residues. Trimming shortened V by 4 bases and J by 2 bases, and 12 bases separated the two germline ends. From germline, CDR1 is SGHRS and CDR2 YFSETQ. This CDR3 is CASSLDRINTGELFF. CDR3 bases: TGCGCCAGCAGCCTAGACAGGATAAACACCGGGGAGCTGTTTTTT.

To note about this clone: One junction end disagrees with the germline gene, perhaps due to a read error. The chain links TRBV7-9 to TRBJ1-6, with D perhaps TRBD1 (5 bases). This CDR3 comprises 14 residues. CDR1 and CDR2 (germline): SEHNR, FQNEAQ (reference sequence). CDR3 sequence: CASSSGIRNSPLHF. The CDR3 DNA sequence: TGTGCCAGCAGCTCAGGGATCCGTAATTCACCCCTCCATTTT.

The chain carries TRBV28 and TRBJ2-7; 13 positions match TRBD2. The CDR3 has 16 residues. Germline-derived CDR1 and CDR2 are MDHEN and SYDVKM. V was pared by 2 bases and J by 2 bases, with 3 bases of the junction left unmatched. The CDR3 DNA sequence: TGTGCCAGCAGTTTACGGACTAGCGGGAGCGCCTACGAGCAGTACTTC. Protein product: CASSLRTSGSAYEQYF.

The CDR3 loop is CASSPDSTGYTF. DNA of the CDR3: TGTGCCAGCAGCCCCGACTCTACGGGCTACACCTTC. The V gene is TRBV6-5, the J gene TRBJ1-2; no clear D gene. Germline CDR1 is MNHEY and CDR2 is SVGAGI. V gave up 6 bases and J gave up 8 bases, with 13 bases separating them. This CDR3 is built from 12 residues.

This clone was counted between two and nine times. V usage is TRBV7-7 and J usage is TRBJ2-7; TRBD2 matches at 7 bases. The CDR3 spans 12 residues. CDR1 SSHAT and CDR2 FNYEAQ come from the germline V gene (reference sequence). DNA of the CDR3: TGTGCAGTAGGCGGGAGCTCCTACGAGCAGTACTTC. This codes for CAVGGSSYEQYF. The entire variable domain, with the rest obtained from reference TRBV7-7 and TRBJ2-7, is as follows: GAGVSQSPRYKVTKRGQDVTLRCDPISSHATLYWYQQALGQGPEFLTYFNYEAQPDKSGLPSDRFSAERPEGSISTLTIQRTEQRDSAMYRCAVGGSSYEQYFGPGTRLTVT.

This rearrangement joins TRBV2 to TRBJ1-5; TRBD1 agrees at 12 bases. J was trimmed by 0 bases and V by 4 bases; bases with no gene match: 7. The germline V gene encodes CDR1 SNHLY and CDR2 FYNNEI. The CDR3 extends over 18 amino acids. CDR3 protein: CASSVGTGGLNSNQPQHF. CDR3 DNA sequence: TGTGCCAGCAGTGTGGGGACAGGGGGCCTGAATAGCAATCAGCCCCAGCATTTT.

DNA of the CDR3: TGCGCCAGCAGCTTGGAAGGGGGTTCTAACACTGAAGCTTTCTTT. Its protein product is CASSLEGGSNTEAFF. The J gene is TRBJ1-1, the V gene TRBV5-1; TRBD1 might be the D (6 bases). Germline values: CDR1 SGHRS, CDR2 YFSETQ. V was cut by 0 bases and J by 2 bases, with 11 bases left in between. The CDR3 is 15 amino acids.

This rearrangement joins TRBV6-6 to TRBJ1-1; D not certain. CDR3 size: 12 residues. CDR1 is MNHNY, CDR2 SVGAGI, per germline (reference sequence). V lost 6 bases to trimming and J lost 5 bases, with 10 bases between them. CDR3 residues: CASSQGRTEAFF. DNA for the CDR3: TGTGCCAGCAGCCAAGGGAGGACTGAAGCTTTCTTT.

V gene TRBV6-6 combines with J gene TRBJ2-7, with D unclear. Deletions cut 5 bases from V and 3 bases from J, with 8 bases between. Looked up from germline, CDR1 is MNHNY and CDR2 is SVGAGI (reference sequence). This CDR3 contains 12 residues. In nucleotides, the CDR3 is TGTGCCAGCAGTAGCCGGTACTACGAGCAGTACTTC. Encoded protein: CASSSRYYEQYF.

Concerning this clone itself: A clone one base away is much larger, so this may be a read error. The chain combines TRBV5-5 with TRBJ1-6, with 11 bases fitting TRBD1. J gave up 9 bases and V 4 bases, and 3 bases lay outside the gene matches. The germline V gene encodes CDR1 SGHKS and CDR2 YYEKEE (reference sequence). The CDR3 runs 14 residues. The CDR3 DNA is TGTGCCAGCAGCGTGGGACAGGGGGGTTCACCCCTCCACTTT. This encodes CASSVGQGGSPLHF.

CDR3 DNA sequence: TGCGCCAGCAGTGAACACGGGTCGAAGGCTTTCTTT. Translating gives CASSEHGSKAFF. The V and J genes are TRBV10-2 and TRBJ1-1, with D unresolved. Per the germline V gene, CDR1 is WSHSY and CDR2 is SAAADI. V lost 3 bases, J lost 11 bases, and 13 bases lay in between. The CDR3 is 12 residues long.

The genes are TRBV4-1 and TRBJ1-4; TRBD1 is a possible D gene (6 bases). Per germline, CDR1 MGHRA and CDR2 YSYEKL. This CDR3 region has 16 residues. Trimming took 0 bases from V and 8 from J, leaving 16 bases between them. This CDR3 reads CASSQDTGQGWEKLFF. In DNA form, the CDR3 reads TGCGCCAGCAGCCAAGATACAGGGCAGGGGTGGGAAAAACTGTTTTTT.

The chain joins TRBV5-1 to TRBJ2-7, with 7 bases identical to TRBD2. The ends lost 2 bases at V and 2 bases at J; junction bases unmatched: 7. This CDR3 is 15 amino acids long. Germline V lookup: CDR1 SGHRS, CDR2 YFSETQ. The CDR3 spells CASSLSSGTTYEQYF. As DNA, the CDR3 is TGCGCCAGCAGCTTATCGAGCGGGACTACCTACGAGCAGTACTTC.

This clone turned up a few times. The chain links TRBV3-1 (or the pseudogene TRBV3-2) to TRBJ2-2, with 13 bases that match TRBD2. The V gene's germline CDR1 is LGHDT and CDR2 YNNKEL (reference sequence). This CDR3 has 15 amino acids. The V gene end was trimmed by 4 bases and the J gene end by 5 bases; junction bases not matched to a gene: 1. CDR3 sequence reads: CASSRLAGGTGELFF. The CDR3 coding sequence is TGTGCCAGCAGCCGACTAGCGGGAGGTACCGGGGAGCTGTTTTTT.

This clone was found a few times. The DNA of the CDR3 is TGTGCCAGCTCACCAATTGCGGGGGCTATAATGAACACTGAAGCTTTCTTT. It encodes CASSPIAGAIMNTEAFF. The chain uses TRBV18 and TRBJ1-1; TRBD1 might be the D (6 bases). CDR1 is KGHSH, CDR2 LQKENI, per germline. The CDR3 has 17 residues. V lost 2 bases and J lost 0, with 16 bases in between.